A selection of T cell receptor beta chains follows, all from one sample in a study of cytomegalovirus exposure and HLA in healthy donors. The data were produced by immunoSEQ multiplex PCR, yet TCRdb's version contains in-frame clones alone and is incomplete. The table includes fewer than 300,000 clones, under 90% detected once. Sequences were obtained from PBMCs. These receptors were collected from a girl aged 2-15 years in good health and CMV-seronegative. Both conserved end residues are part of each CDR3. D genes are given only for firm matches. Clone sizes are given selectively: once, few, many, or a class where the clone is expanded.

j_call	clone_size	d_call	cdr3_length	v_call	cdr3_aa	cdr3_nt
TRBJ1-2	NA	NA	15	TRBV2	CASSEQGAVNYGYTF	TGTGCCAGCAGTGAACAGGGCGCGGTGAACTATGGCTACACCTTC
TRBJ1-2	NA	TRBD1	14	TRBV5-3	CARSRRTGTYGYTF	TGTGCCAGAAGCAGGCGGACAGGGACATATGGCTACACCTTC
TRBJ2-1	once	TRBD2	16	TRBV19	CASSIGGGGSYNEQFF	TGTGCCAGTAGTATAGGCGGCGGGGGGTCCTACAATGAGCAGTTCTTC
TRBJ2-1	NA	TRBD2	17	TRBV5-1	CASSLGLAGAAYNEQFF	TGCGCCAGCAGCTTAGGACTAGCGGGAGCAGCCTACAATGAGCAGTTCTTC
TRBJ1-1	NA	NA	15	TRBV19	CASSIVNRDYTEAFF	TGTGCCAGTAGTATAGTGAACAGGGATTACACTGAAGCTTTCTTT
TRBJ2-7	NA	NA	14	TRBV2	CASVRYMSSYEQYF	TGTGCCAGCGTCCGTTATATGAGTTCCTACGAGCAGTACTTC
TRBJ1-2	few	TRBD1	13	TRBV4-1	CASSQAGGYGYTF	TGCGCCAGCAGCCAAGCAGGGGGCTATGGCTACACCTTC
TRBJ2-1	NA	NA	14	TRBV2	CASSEAQGNNEQFF	TGTGCCAGCAGTGAAGCCCAGGGTAACAATGAGCAGTTCTTC
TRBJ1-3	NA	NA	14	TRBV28	CASSYRSSGNTIYF	TGTGCCAGCAGTTACAGGTCCTCTGGAAACACCATATATTTT
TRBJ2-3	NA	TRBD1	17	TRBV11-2	CASSLPGQGLSTDTQYF	TGTGCCAGCAGCTTACCCGGACAGGGGCTCAGCACAGATACGCAGTATTTT
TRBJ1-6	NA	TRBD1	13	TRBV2	CASRDRGASPLHF	TGTGCCAGCCGGGACAGGGGAGCTTCACCCCTCCACTTT
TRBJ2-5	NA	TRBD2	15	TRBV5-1	CASSLWLAGQETQYF	TGCGCCAGCAGCTTGTGGCTAGCGGGCCAAGAGACCCAGTACTTC
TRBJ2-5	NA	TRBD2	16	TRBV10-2	CASRNRASGTGETQYF	TGCGCCAGCAGAAATCGGGCTAGCGGGACCGGGGAGACCCAGTACTTC
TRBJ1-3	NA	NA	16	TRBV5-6	CASSFRTARIGNTIYF	TGTGCCAGCAGCTTTAGGACTGCCCGTATTGGAAACACCATATATTTT
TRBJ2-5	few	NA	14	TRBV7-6	CASSQTDTKETQYF	TGTGCCAGCAGCCAAACCGACACAAAAGAGACCCAGTACTTC
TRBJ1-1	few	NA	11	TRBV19	CASSIVNEAFF	TGTGCCAGTAGTATTGTAAATGAAGCTTTCTTT
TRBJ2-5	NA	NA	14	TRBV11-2	CASSANTGRETQYF	TGTGCCAGCAGCGCCAACACCGGCAGGGAGACCCAGTACTTC
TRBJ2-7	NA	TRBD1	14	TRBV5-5	CASSFQGQSYEQYF	TGTGCCAGCAGCTTCCAGGGACAGTCCTACGAGCAGTACTTC
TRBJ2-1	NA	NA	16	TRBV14	CASSQDGRANYNEQFF	TGTGCCAGCAGCCAAGATGGGCGGGCTAACTACAATGAGCAGTTCTTC
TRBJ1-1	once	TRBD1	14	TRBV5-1	CASSLWRGLTEAFF	TGCGCCAGCAGCTTGTGGAGGGGGCTCACTGAAGCTTTCTTT
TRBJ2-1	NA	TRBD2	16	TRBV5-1	CASSLVFGGTYNEQFF	TGCGCCAGCAGCTTGGTATTCGGGGGGACCTACAATGAGCAGTTCTTC
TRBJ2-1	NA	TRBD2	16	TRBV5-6	CASSYSTSGGAREQFF	TGTGCCAGCAGTTATTCGACTAGCGGGGGGGCCCGCGAGCAGTTCTTC
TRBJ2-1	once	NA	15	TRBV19	CASREVRVPVNEQFF	TGTGCCAGTAGGGAGGTTAGGGTCCCTGTCAATGAGCAGTTCTTC